The 20 T cell receptor beta chains below come from one sample, sequenced in a study of T cells in Graves' hyperthyroidism and ophthalmopathy. The investigators amplified TCR beta CDR3 regions from RNA transcripts. The study used the HTBI primer set for a first-round RT-PCR of the TCR CDR3. Each CDR3 protein gets one entry after TCRdb re-called the multiplex PCR reads with MiXCR. The table includes about 420,000 distinct CDR3 sequences, less than 20% detected once. Sequencing was performed on blood. The receptors were gathered from a woman aged 18 to 35 with Graves' hyperthyroidism.

This clonotype has at least ten counts. The gene calls are TRBV9 and TRBJ2-7; unclear D gene. The CDR3 has 14 amino acids. V lost 0 bases, J lost 4 bases, and 11 bases lay in between. Germline V gives CDR1 SGDLS, CDR2 YYNGEE. In DNA form, the CDR3 reads TGTGCCAGCAGCGTAGACATCGGAAATTACGAGCAGTACTTC. As protein: CASSVDIGNYEQYF.

This chain uses TRBV14 with TRBJ2-2; D not resolved. Deletions cut 4 bases from V and 7 bases from J, with 7 bases between. Germline CDR1 reads SGHDN; CDR2 reads FVKESK. The CDR3 is 12 amino acids. As DNA, the CDR3 is TGTGCCAGCAGCCCACAATACGGGGAGCTGTTTTTT. Its translation is CASSPQYGELFF.

The chain uses TRBV14 and TRBJ1-1; D might be TRBD1 (5 bases). The CDR3 covers 13 residues. V was shortened by 0 bases and J by 6 bases, with 8 bases between the two germline ends. CDR1 is SGHDN, CDR2 FVKESK, per germline. CDR3 nucleotides: TGTGCCAGCAGCCAAGAGATAGGGGCTGAAGCTTTCTTT. This translates into CASSQEIGAEAFF.

This clonotype was seen repeatedly, ten times or more. Written as DNA, the CDR3 is TGTGCCAGCAGCCCCGGGACAGTAGATGGCTACACCTTC. Translation: CASSPGTVDGYTF. The chain joins TRBV7-6 to TRBJ1-2, with TRBD1 matching over 7 bases. The CDR3 length is 13 residues. V shed 5 bases, J shed 6 bases, and the junction held 6 bases outside the gene matches. Germline V CDR1 and CDR2: SGHVS, FNYEAQ. The full variable domain, its missing parts supplied by reference TRBV7-6 and TRBJ1-2, is GAGVSQSPRYKVTKRGQDVALRCDPISGHVSLYWYRQALGQGPEFLTYFNYEAQQDKSGLPNDRFSAERPEGSISTLTIQRTEQRDSAMYRCASSPGTVDGYTFGSGTRLTVV.

This clonotype was detected only once. This chain connects TRBV29-1 to TRBJ1-2, with 11 bases matching TRBD1. J gave up 6 bases and V 5 bases, and 5 bases lay outside the gene matches. The CDR3 is made up of 13 amino acids. Germline-derived CDR1 and CDR2 are SQVTM and ANQGSEA. The CDR3 sequence: CSVKWTGGHGYTF. CDR3 sequence (DNA): TGCAGCGTTAAATGGACAGGGGGCCATGGCTACACCTTC.

This clonotype was observed many times. DNA of the CDR3: TGTGCCAGCAGTTTAGGGGCGGGAAGGCCAGATACGCAGTATTTT. This encodes CASSLGAGRPDTQYF. This chain joins TRBV28 and TRBJ2-3, with D possibly matching TRBD2 (6 bases). The germline V and J ends were trimmed by 2 bases and 4 bases, with 13 bases remaining between them. CDR3 length: 15 amino acids. The germline V gene encodes CDR1 MDHEN and CDR2 SYDVKM.

This clonotype was observed a few times. This chain uses TRBV18 with TRBJ1-1; unclear D gene. Trimming took off 3 bases at V and 7 bases at J, with 9 bases between the two ends. Per the germline V gene, CDR1 is KGHSH and CDR2 is LQKENI. This CDR3 has 12 amino acids. This CDR3 is CASSPPGDEAFF. The CDR3 DNA sequence: TGTGCCAGCTCACCCCCAGGAGATGAAGCTTTCTTT.

Many counts were recorded for this clonotype. The rearrangement links TRBV2 to TRBJ2-7; 10 nucleotides align to TRBD1. From germline, CDR1 is SNHLY and CDR2 FYNNEI. V trimming: 5 bases; J trimming: 2 bases; junction bases outside the gene matches: 9. The CDR3 extends over 16 amino acids. CDR3 DNA: TGTGCCAGCAGTCACGAGGGACAGGGGTCCACCTACGAGCAGTACTTC. Amino acids: CASSHEGQGSTYEQYF.

Ten or more counts support this clonotype. The rearrangement joins TRBV19 to TRBJ1-5; maybe TRBD1 (6 bases). In germline, CDR1 is LNHDA, CDR2 SQIVND (reference sequence). There are 16 residues in the CDR3. V was clipped by 4 bases and J by 1 base, with 14 bases between them. The CDR3 bases are TGTGCCAGTAGTAGACAGGCGAGAACGAGCAATCAGCCCCAGCATTTT. It is translated as CASSRQARTSNQPQHF.

The chain is built from TRBV29-1 and TRBJ1-2, with D uncertain. The V end lost 3 bases, the J end lost 6 bases, and 8 bases lay between the germline ends. The CDR3 is made up of 11 amino acids. Germline-derived CDR1 and CDR2 are SQVTM and ANQGSEA. The CDR3 region is CSVEGNDGYTF. Written as DNA, the CDR3 is TGCAGCGTTGAGGGGAATGATGGCTACACCTTC.

The CDR3 DNA reads TGTGCCAGCAGTCGCCACGTATCCGCGGTTTGGGGAAACACCATATATTTT. Protein: CASSRHVSAVWGNTIYF. The chain combines TRBV9 with TRBJ1-3; D is undetermined. V was cut by 5 bases and J by 4 bases, with 22 bases left in between. The germline V gene encodes CDR1 SGDLS and CDR2 YYNGEE. CDR3 length: 17 residues.

This clonotype has more than one count but fewer than ten. The chain recombines TRBV7-2 with TRBJ2-1, with 12 bases lining up with TRBD2. V trimming: 5 bases; J trimming: 1 base; junction bases outside the gene matches: 9. The CDR3 runs 18 residues. The V gene's germline CDR1 is SGHTA and CDR2 FQGNSA. The CDR3 DNA follows: TGTGCCAGCAGCACGACTAGCGGGAGAGGGGGATCCTACAATGAGCAGTTCTTC. Amino acid sequence: CASSTTSGRGGSYNEQFF.

This clonotype was detected ten times or more. The chain uses TRBV15 and TRBJ2-1, with 14 bases lining up with TRBD2. This CDR3 has 20 amino acids. CDR1 and CDR2 from the germline V gene are LNHNV and YYDKDF (reference sequence). Trimming removed 0 bases from V and 0 bases from J; junction bases left unmatched: 7. The CDR3 is CATSRDSGLAGDHSYNEQFF. The CDR3 coding sequence is TGTGCCACCAGCAGAGACTCGGGACTAGCGGGAGACCACTCCTACAATGAGCAGTTCTTC.

Regarding this clonotype: This clone may be a read error of a much larger clone one base away. The chain employs TRBV7-9 and TRBJ2-5; D may be TRBD1 (6 bases). This CDR3 has 16 residues. Germline CDR1 reads SEHNR; CDR2 reads FQNEAQ (reference sequence). The CDR3 loop reads CTSSFAGALRLETQYF. DNA of the CDR3: TGTACCAGCAGCTTTGCAGGGGCTCTTAGATTAGAGACCCAGTACTTC.

This clonotype was counted many times. The chain joins TRBV28 to TRBJ2-1, with 7 bases fitting TRBD2. CDR3 length: 16 amino acids. After removal of 3 bases from V and 3 bases from J, the junction contained 8 bases not matched to a gene. CDR1 is MDHEN, CDR2 SYDVKM, per germline. CDR3 DNA sequence: TGTGCCAGCAGTTTGACGGGCGGGAGCGGCTACAATGAGCAGTTCTTC. This gives the protein CASSLTGGSGYNEQFF.

In this sample, this clonotype turned up many times. V and J are TRBV18 and TRBJ2-7; no clear D. V shed 3 bases and J shed 0 bases, with 6 bases lying between them. The germline CDR1 and CDR2 sequences are KGHSH and LQKENI. The CDR3 loop spans 13 amino acids. CDR3 in amino acids: CASSPTDSYEQYF. In DNA form, the CDR3 reads TGTGCCAGCTCACCTACTGACTCCTACGAGCAGTACTTC.

This clonotype was seen only a few times. The rearrangement uses TRBV19 and TRBJ1-1, with 9 bases that match TRBD1. CDR3 length equals 16 residues. V trimming: 6 bases; J trimming: 0 bases; junction bases outside the gene matches: 8. Germline loops: CDR1 LNHDA, CDR2 SQIVND (reference sequence). CDR3 bases: TGTGCCAGTAGCATCGGACAGGGGCGGATGAACACTGAAGCTTTCTTT. Encoded protein: CASSIGQGRMNTEAFF.

CDR3 residues: CASSVDFGAGRDEQYF. For the CDR3, the DNA is TGTGCCAGCAGCGTAGATTTTGGGGCAGGGAGAGACGAGCAGTACTTC. V is TRBV9 and J is TRBJ2-7; D might be TRBD1 or TRBD2, each matching 5 bases. Trimming stripped 0 bases from V and 5 bases from J, with 18 bases between. Germline assignment: CDR1 SGDLS and CDR2 YYNGEE. This CDR3 comprises 16 residues.

This clonotype came up many times. CDR3 DNA sequence: TGTGCCAGCAGTGTGACTACCGGGACAGGGTATCAGCCCCAGCATTTT. Its protein product is CASSVTTGTGYQPQHF. This chain uses TRBV6-1 with TRBJ1-5; TRBD1 agrees at 9 bases. The CDR3 spans 16 residues. After removal of 4 bases from V and 5 bases from J, the junction contained 9 bases not matched to a gene. CDR1 is MNHNS and CDR2 is SASEGT in the germline V gene.

This chain links TRBV5-6 with TRBJ2-7, with D tentatively TRBD2 (5 bases). This CDR3 is 13 amino acids long. Per the germline V gene, CDR1 is SGHDT and CDR2 is YYEEEE. Written as DNA, the CDR3 is TGTAGTACCTCATGGAGCGGTTTGGCCGAGCAGTACTTC. As protein: CSTSWSGLAEQYF.